These 9 T cell receptor beta chains were all obtained from the same sample, sequenced in a study of blood T cell repertoires in COVID-19. The method was immunoSEQ multiplex PCR; TCRdb's version includes in-frame clones alone and lacks a portion of them. This sample has over 120,000 clones, with about 85% found just once. Sequencing input: peripheral blood. The source is a woman aged 65 to 85 with COVID-19, enrolled during active disease.

The chain has TRBV24-1 and TRBJ2-2; D is possibly TRBD1 (6 bases). Trimming stripped 3 bases from V and 4 bases from J, with 11 bases between. This CDR3 comprises 15 residues. The germline V gene encodes CDR1 KGHDR and CDR2 SFDVKD. The CDR3 coding sequence is TGTGCCACCAGTGATGTGACAGGACTCACCGGGGAGCTGTTTTTT. The encoded protein is CATSDVTGLTGELFF.

This clone was detected only once. This chain joins TRBV19 and TRBJ1-5; TRBD1 matches 9 bases. The CDR3 is 15 amino acids. Looked up from germline, CDR1 is LNHDA and CDR2 is SQIVND (reference sequence). V gave up 4 bases and J gave up 6 bases; unmatched junction bases: 7. Written as DNA, the CDR3 is TGTGCCAGTAGTAGAGGGACAGGGACTACTCAGCCCCAGCATTTT. As protein: CASSRGTGTTQPQHF. Together with reference TRBV19 and TRBJ1-5, the CDR3 gives the full variable domain: DGGITQSPKYLFRKEGQNVTLSCEQNLNHDAMYWYRQDPGQGLRLIYYSQIVNDFQKGDIAEGYSVSREKKESFPLTVTSAQKNPTAFYLCASSRGTGTTQPQHFGDGTRLSIL.

The genes are TRBV27 and TRBJ2-1; 8 bases are shared with TRBD2. This CDR3 spans 17 amino acids. CDR1 MNHEY and CDR2 SMNVEV come from the germline V gene (reference sequence). V shed 5 bases, J shed 0 bases, and the junction held 9 bases outside the gene matches. This CDR3 is CASSPTLAGSSYNEQFF. The CDR3 nucleotides are TGTGCCAGCAGTCCAACTTTAGCGGGGAGCTCCTACAATGAGCAGTTCTTC.

The rearrangement joins TRBV25-1 to TRBJ2-5; 7 bases fit TRBD1. After removal of 5 bases from V and 4 bases from J, the junction contained 13 bases not matched to a gene. The CDR3 has 16 residues. The germline V gene has CDR1 MGHDK and CDR2 SYGVNS. CDR3 DNA: TGTGCCAGCAGTCCTACGGACAGGCCCCCCATAGAGACCCAGTACTTC. Translating it yields CASSPTDRPPIETQYF. The full variable domain, rest sourced from reference TRBV25-1 and TRBJ2-5, is EADIYQTPRYLVIGTGKKITLECSQTMGHDKMYWYQQDPGMELHLIHYSYGVNSTEKGDLSSESTVSRIRTEHFPLTLESARPSHTSQYLCASSPTDRPPIETQYFGPGTRLLVL.

The rearrangement joins TRBV7-2 to TRBJ1-1; TRBD1 matches 7 bases. The germline V gene has CDR1 SGHTA and CDR2 FQGNSA. This CDR3 is built from 13 residues. With V trimmed by 6 bases and J by 5 bases, 6 bases remained unmatched. The CDR3 nucleotides read TGTGCCAGCAGGGCGACAGGGAGGACTGAAGCTTTCTTT. Encoded protein: CASRATGRTEAFF. Full variable domain (remainder filled in from reference TRBV7-2 and TRBJ1-1): GAGVSQSPSNKVTEKGKDVELRCDPISGHTALYWYRQSLGQGLEFLIYFQGNSAPDKSGLPSDRFSAERTGGSVSTLTIQRTQQEDSAVYLCASRATGRTEAFFGQGTRLTVV.

This rearrangement joins TRBV7-8 to TRBJ2-3, with 14 bases matching TRBD2. The CDR3 is 17 amino acids. With V trimmed by 1 base and J by 5 bases, 5 bases remained unmatched. Germline-derived CDR1 and CDR2 are SGHVS and FQNEAQ. The CDR3 loop is CASSLVGLAGVRDTQYF. CDR3 nucleotides: TGTGCCAGCAGCTTAGTGGGACTAGCGGGGGTTAGAGATACGCAGTATTTT.

The J gene is TRBJ2-2, the V gene TRBV15; D uncertain. Looked up from germline, CDR1 is LNHNV and CDR2 is YYDKDF (reference sequence). CDR3 length: 14 amino acids. V lost 5 bases to trimming and J lost 3 bases, with 10 bases between them. CDR3 coding DNA: TGTGCCACCAGCGGCAAGATGCACACCGGGGAGCTGTTTTTT. It is translated as CATSGKMHTGELFF. Full variable domain (rest looked up from reference TRBV15 and TRBJ2-2): DAMVIQNPRYQVTQFGKPVTLSCSQTLNHNVMYWYQQKSSQAPKLLFHYYDKDFNNEADTPDNFQSRRPNTSFCFLDIRSPGLGDTAMYLCATSGKMHTGELFFGEGSRLTVL.

This clone was counted between two and nine times. The gene calls are TRBV6-5 and TRBJ2-7; unclear D gene. There are 12 residues in the CDR3. Germline CDR1 and CDR2: MNHEY and SVGAGI. The ends were cut back, 6 bases at V and 3 bases at J, with 9 bases in the middle. The CDR3 DNA reads TGTGCCAGCAGCCAGGTCCTCTACGAGCAGTACTTC. It encodes CASSQVLYEQYF.

V is TRBV3-1 (or the pseudogene TRBV3-2) and J is TRBJ2-7; possibly TRBD1 for D (7 bases). The CDR3 length is 14 residues. Between the trimmed V and J ends, which lost 5 bases and 9 bases, there was a span of 20 bases. The germline gives CDR1 LGHDT, CDR2 YNNKEL (reference sequence). For the CDR3, the DNA is TGTGCCAGCAGCTTCAGGGGGGAGTCGGAGGGGCAGTACTTC. As protein: CASSFRGESEGQYF.